Presented here are 26 T cell receptor beta chains from one specimen sequenced in a study of blood T cell repertoires in COVID-19. This table comes from immunoSEQ multiplex PCR, and its TCRdb copy is limited to in-frame clones, with some not included. The top ten clones hold 1% to 1.5% of a sample with 380,000 or so clones, around 87% of them seen once. The sample was PBMCs or T cells enriched from blood (not recorded which). These receptors all stem from a man in his thirties or forties who had recovered from COVID-19.

The V gene is TRBV3-1 (or the pseudogene TRBV3-2), the J gene TRBJ1-2, with no clear D. This CDR3 is 13 amino acids long. Germline CDR1 reads LGHDT; CDR2 reads YNNKEL (reference sequence). V was shortened by 2 bases and J by 4 bases, with 8 bases between the two germline ends. The DNA of the CDR3 is TGTGCCAGCAGCCAACAGGTACTCTATGGCTACACCTTC. This sequence encodes CASSQQVLYGYTF.

This rearrangement joins TRBV19 to TRBJ1-2; 9 bases are a match to TRBD1. The CDR3 extends over 16 amino acids. Germline values: CDR1 LNHDA, CDR2 SQIVND (reference sequence). With 5 bases clipped from V and 4 bases from J, the junction kept 11 bases outside the gene matches. The CDR3 loop is CASSADPPGQGYGYTF. CDR3 bases: TGTGCCAGTAGTGCAGACCCGCCGGGACAGGGCTATGGCTACACCTTC. The variable domain in full, with the rest retrieved from reference TRBV19 and TRBJ1-2, is DGGITQSPKYLFRKEGQNVTLSCEQNLNHDAMYWYRQDPGQGLRLIYYSQIVNDFQKGDIAEGYSVSREKKESFPLTVTSAQKNPTAFYLCASSADPPGQGYGYTFGSGTRLTVV.

This clone was detected ten times or more. The chain links TRBV3-1 (or the pseudogene TRBV3-2) to TRBJ2-5, with D possibly being TRBD2 (5 bases). CDR1 and CDR2 from the germline V gene are LGHDT and YNNKEL (reference sequence). The CDR3 has 14 amino acids. Deletions cut 1 base from V and 7 bases from J, with 13 bases between. The DNA for the CDR3 is TGTGCCAGCAGCCAAGTGGAGACTGGGAGGACCCAGTACTTC. Translated, it gives CASSQVETGRTQYF.

The chain is built from TRBV3-1 (or the pseudogene TRBV3-2) and TRBJ1-2; a possible D gene is TRBD1 (6 bases). CDR1 is LGHDT and CDR2 is YNNKEL in the germline V gene (reference sequence). This CDR3 has 15 residues. V dropped 4 bases and J dropped 0 bases, with 12 bases sitting between them. The CDR3 DNA sequence: TGTGCCAGCAGCCCGGGGACAAACGCTAACTATGGCTACACCTTC. Its translation: CASSPGTNANYGYTF.

J is TRBJ2-3 and V is TRBV5-1, with 9 bases lining up with TRBD2. Germline CDR1 SGHRS, CDR2 YFSETQ. The CDR3 contains 16 residues. V lost 4 bases and J lost 3; bases outside the gene matches: 9. CDR3: CASSALTSGTTDTQYF. CDR3 coding DNA: TGCGCCAGCAGCGCATTGACTAGCGGAACTACAGATACGCAGTATTTT.

This chain links TRBV30 with TRBJ1-2; D may be TRBD1 (5 bases). The V end lost 2 bases, the J end lost 5 bases, and 9 bases lay between the germline ends. The CDR3 loop spans 12 amino acids. Germline CDR1 is GTSNPN and CDR2 is SVGIG (reference sequence). The CDR3 reads CAWSRGGYGYTF. Here the CDR3 DNA reads TGTGCCTGGAGTCGGGGGGGGTATGGCTACACCTTC.

The chain carries TRBV18 and TRBJ1-6; D call uncertain. Trimming removed 6 bases from V and 8 bases from J, with 8 bases in between. This CDR3 has 12 amino acids. Germline CDR1 KGHSH, CDR2 LQKENI. CDR3 in DNA: TGTGCCAGCTCCCCAGGAGATTCACCCCTCCACTTT. It codes for CASSPGDSPLHF.

This sequence joins TRBV27 and TRBJ2-6; TRBD1 agrees at 7 bases. The CDR3 runs 19 residues. Trimming removed 7 bases from V and 1 base from J; junction bases left unmatched: 16. Germline loops: CDR1 MNHEY, CDR2 SMNVEV (reference sequence). The CDR3 bases are TGTGCCAGCACCCCAGGGGTCAGGGGGATTGGGTCTGGGGCCAACGTCCTGACTTTC. Translation gives CASTPGVRGIGSGANVLTF.

V usage is TRBV7-9 and J usage is TRBJ1-1, with D uncertain. The CDR3 runs 13 residues. Germline lookup yields CDR1 SEHNR and CDR2 FQNEAQ (reference sequence). V shed 1 base and J shed 11 bases, with 14 bases lying between them. The CDR3 bases are TGTGCCAGCAGCTTAGGCGGCTACTTGTGGGCTTTCTTT. This gives the protein CASSLGGYLWAFF.

V and J are TRBV5-6 and TRBJ1-6; no clear D. The germline gives CDR1 SGHDT, CDR2 YYEEEE. The CDR3 runs to 15 residues. Trimming cost V 4 bases and J 0 bases, with 8 bases left between them. The CDR3: CASSSGPSYNSPLHF. In DNA, the CDR3 is TGTGCCAGCAGCAGCGGTCCCTCCTATAATTCACCCCTCCACTTT.

This clone is a singleton in its sample. At one of its ends the junction is not consistent with the germline gene, which may arise from a read error. The rearrangement uses TRBV30 and TRBJ1-1; D gene ambiguous. The CDR3 is made up of 15 amino acids. Germline V lookup: CDR1 GTSNPN, CDR2 SVGIG (reference sequence). Here the CDR3 DNA reads TGTGCCTGGAGTGTACACACTACCCAGAACACTGAAGTTTTCTTT. Its translation: CAWSVHTTQNTEVFF.

The V gene is TRBV19, the J gene TRBJ1-6, with 9 bases identical to TRBD1. CDR1 is LNHDA and CDR2 is SQIVND in the germline V gene (reference sequence). V was pared by 7 bases and J by 8 bases, with 6 bases of the junction left unmatched. This CDR3 is 14 amino acids long. The CDR3 is CASNLRTGDSPLHF. In DNA form, the CDR3 reads TGTGCCAGTAATCTCCGGACAGGGGATTCACCCCTCCACTTT. The whole variable domain, remainder taken from reference TRBV19 and TRBJ1-6, is DGGITQSPKYLFRKEGQNVTLSCEQNLNHDAMYWYRQDPGQGLRLIYYSQIVNDFQKGDIAEGYSVSREKKESFPLTVTSAQKNPTAFYLCASNLRTGDSPLHFGNGTRLTVT.

This clone has just a few counts. The CDR3 DNA is TGTGCTAGTGGTTTGGCCCCCTCCGGACAGGCCTATGGCTACACCTTC. The encoded protein is CASGLAPSGQAYGYTF. The chain couples TRBV12-5 to TRBJ1-2; 7 bases fit TRBD1. The CDR3 has 16 residues. The germline V gene encodes CDR1 LGHNT and CDR2 FRNRAP. With V trimmed by 1 base and J by 4 bases, 9 bases remained unmatched.

This chain links TRBV7-2 with TRBJ2-2, with TRBD1 matching over 8 bases. With V trimmed by 5 bases and J by 3 bases, 2 bases remained unmatched. From germline, CDR1 is SGHTA and CDR2 FQGNSA. CDR3 size: 14 residues. The CDR3 nucleotides are TGTGCCAGCAGCCCAGGGGGCTACACCGGGGAGCTGTTTTTT. Translating it yields CASSPGGYTGELFF. The whole variable domain, filled in from reference TRBV7-2 and TRBJ2-2, reads GAGVSQSPSNKVTEKGKDVELRCDPISGHTALYWYRQSLGQGLEFLIYFQGNSAPDKSGLPSDRFSAERTGGSVSTLTIQRTQQEDSAVYLCASSPGGYTGELFFGEGSRLTVL.

This clone was counted a single time. V usage is TRBV11-3 and J usage is TRBJ2-3; tentatively, D is TRBD1 (6 bases). V lost 3 bases to trimming and J lost 4 bases, with 11 bases between them. The CDR3 consists of 14 residues. From germline, CDR1 is SGHNT and CDR2 YENEEA. The DNA of the CDR3 is TGTGCCAGCAGCTTTTCGAGGGGGTCAGATACGCAGTATTTT. It is translated as CASSFSRGSDTQYF.

This chain uses TRBV9 with TRBJ2-5; 9 positions match TRBD1. The CDR3 covers 15 residues. The germline V gene encodes CDR1 SGDLS and CDR2 YYNGEE. V shed 4 bases and J 5 bases; nucleotides not matched to a gene: 9. This CDR3 reads CASSIPTGGSETQYF. CDR3 in DNA: TGTGCCAGCAGCATCCCGACAGGGGGGAGCGAGACCCAGTACTTC.

V usage is TRBV7-9 and J usage is TRBJ1-5; 10 bases are a match to TRBD1. This CDR3 region has 17 residues. V shed 1 base and J 6 bases; nucleotides not matched to a gene: 9. Germline V CDR1 and CDR2: SEHNR, FQNEAQ (reference sequence). The CDR3, as DNA: TGTGCCAGCAGCTTAGAGTGGGACAGGGGTAAGGGTCAGCCCCAGCATTTT. The encoded protein is CASSLEWDRGKGQPQHF.

The CDR3 sequence: CASNIGGSNTEAFF. In DNA form, the CDR3 reads TGTGCCAGCAATATAGGGGGCTCGAACACTGAAGCTTTCTTT. V and J are TRBV27 and TRBJ1-1; 7 positions match TRBD1. V lost 7 bases to trimming and J lost 1 base; unmatched junction nucleotides: 6. The length of the CDR3 is 14 residues. Germline V gene data show CDR1 as MNHEY and CDR2 as SMNVEV (reference sequence).

This chain connects TRBV3-1 (or the pseudogene TRBV3-2) to TRBJ1-6; D uncertain. V lost 4 bases to trimming and J lost 8 bases, with 15 bases between them. The germline CDR1 and CDR2 sequences are LGHDT and YNNKEL (reference sequence). This CDR3 contains 15 residues. This chain's CDR3 is CASSPFGLVDSPLHF. CDR3 nucleotides: TGTGCCAGCAGCCCTTTTGGGCTGGTCGATTCACCCCTCCACTTT.

This chain connects TRBV5-1 to TRBJ2-1, with 9 bases aligning to TRBD2. With 2 bases clipped from V and 5 bases from J, the junction kept 8 bases outside the gene matches. This CDR3 has 16 amino acids. CDR1 is SGHRS, CDR2 YFSETQ, per germline. CDR3 in amino acids: CASSLLAGRIDNEQFF. The CDR3 DNA sequence: TGCGCCAGCAGCTTACTAGCGGGTAGGATTGACAATGAGCAGTTCTTC.

The chain employs TRBV9 and TRBJ2-2, with a possible D match to TRBD2 (6 bases). CDR3 length equals 16 residues. Germline lookup yields CDR1 SGDLS and CDR2 YYNGEE. V shed 0 bases and J shed 2 bases, with 11 bases lying between them. The CDR3 sequence is CASSVGGGSNTGELFF. CDR3 in DNA: TGTGCCAGCAGCGTAGGCGGAGGGTCAAACACCGGGGAGCTGTTTTTT.

The chain joins TRBV6-2 or TRBV6-3 to TRBJ1-1; D not resolved. Trimming shortened V by 4 bases and J by 6 bases, and 18 bases separated the two germline ends. The germline CDR1 and CDR2 sequences are MNHEY and SVGEGT. This CDR3 has 15 residues. The CDR3 sequence: CASSSPGREGAEAFF. The CDR3 nucleotides read TGTGCCAGCAGTTCCCCGGGAAGGGAGGGAGCTGAAGCTTTCTTT.

The chain employs TRBV30 and TRBJ1-2; no firm D call. The germline V gene encodes CDR1 GTSNPN and CDR2 SVGIG (reference sequence). The CDR3 runs 12 residues. V lost 4 bases, J lost 3 bases, and 9 bases lay in between. The CDR3 nucleotides are TGTGCCTGGACCCTAGGAGACTATGGCTACACCTTC. Protein sequence: CAWTLGDYGYTF.

The chain employs TRBV2 and TRBJ1-5, with D perhaps matching TRBD1 (6 bases). Germline lookup yields CDR1 SNHLY and CDR2 FYNNEI. The CDR3 totals 12 residues. Trimming cost V 6 bases and J 5 bases, with 8 bases left between them. CDR3 sequence reads: CASRNRDQPQHF. In nucleotides, the CDR3 is TGTGCCAGCAGGAACAGGGATCAGCCCCAGCATTTT.

V is TRBV27 and J is TRBJ2-3; 7 positions agree with TRBD2. The CDR3 has 14 residues. From germline, CDR1 is MNHEY and CDR2 SMNVEV (reference sequence). J was trimmed by 5 bases and V by 3 bases; bases with no gene match: 5. DNA of the CDR3: TGTGCCAGCAGTTTCGTCAGGGAGGGAGATACGCAGTATTTT. It is translated as CASSFVREGDTQYF.

The chain joins TRBV5-1 to TRBJ1-4; D is undetermined. V was cut by 0 bases and J by 5 bases, with 11 bases left in between. CDR3 size: 15 residues. Germline CDR1 is SGHRS and CDR2 is YFSETQ. CDR3 DNA sequence: TGCGCCAGCAGCTTGGGAGGAGTAGGAAATGAAAAACTGTTTTTT. Translating it yields CASSLGGVGNEKLFF.